Following are 2 T cell receptor beta chains from one sample sequenced in a study of blood T cell repertoires in COVID-19. TCRdb's copy holds only in-frame clones and misses some; the assay was immunoSEQ multiplex PCR. The sample carries roughly 50,000 clones, approximately 90% recorded once. Material: peripheral blood. These receptors came from a woman aged 40 to 50 with active COVID-19.

The rearrangement uses TRBV7-3 and TRBJ2-7; 7 nucleotides match TRBD2. V lost 5 bases to trimming and J lost 7 bases; unmatched junction nucleotides: 8. CDR3 length equals 13 residues. The germline CDR1 and CDR2 sequences are SGHTA and FQGTGA. The CDR3 nucleotides are TGTGCCAGCAGCACAACTAGCGCCGGAGAGCAGTACTTC. Encoded protein: CASSTTSAGEQYF.

The J gene is TRBJ2-7, the V gene TRBV19, with TRBD1 matching over 7 bases. The germline CDR1 and CDR2 sequences are LNHDA and SQIVND (reference sequence). The CDR3 runs to 15 residues. The V and J ends lost 1 base and 3 bases, in that order; junction bases with no gene match: 6. The CDR3 loop is CASSIADDRDYEQYF. CDR3 sequence (DNA): TGTGCCAGTAGTATAGCCGACGACAGGGACTACGAGCAGTACTTC. Complete variable domain (other parts from reference TRBV19 and TRBJ2-7): DGGITQSPKYLFRKEGQNVTLSCEQNLNHDAMYWYRQDPGQGLRLIYYSQIVNDFQKGDIAEGYSVSREKKESFPLTVTSAQKNPTAFYLCASSIADDRDYEQYFGPGTRLTVT.